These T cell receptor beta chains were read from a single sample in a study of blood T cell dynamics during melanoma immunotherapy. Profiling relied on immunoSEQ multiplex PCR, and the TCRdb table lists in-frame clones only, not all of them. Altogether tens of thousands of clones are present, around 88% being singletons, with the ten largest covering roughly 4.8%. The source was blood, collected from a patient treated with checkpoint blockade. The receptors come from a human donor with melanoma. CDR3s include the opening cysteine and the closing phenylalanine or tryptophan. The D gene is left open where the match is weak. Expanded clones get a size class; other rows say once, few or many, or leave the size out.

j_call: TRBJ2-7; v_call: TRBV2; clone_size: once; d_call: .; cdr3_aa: CASKVTSLGEQYF; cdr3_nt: TGTGCCAGCAAGGTCACTAGCCTTGGCGAGCAGTACTTC
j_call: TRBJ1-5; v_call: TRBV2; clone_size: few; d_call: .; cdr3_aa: CASSDRFNQPQHF; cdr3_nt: TGTGCCAGCAGTGACAGGTTCAATCAGCCCCAGCATTTT
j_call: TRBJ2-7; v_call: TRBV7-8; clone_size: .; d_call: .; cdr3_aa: CASSPAWVSEQYF; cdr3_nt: TGTGCCAGCAGCCCTGCATGGGTAAGCGAGCAGTACTTC
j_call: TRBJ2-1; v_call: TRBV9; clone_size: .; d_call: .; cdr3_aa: CASSVGGGGPSYNEQFF; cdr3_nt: TGTGCCAGCAGCGTAGGTGGGGGCGGACCCTCCTACAATGAGCAGTTCTTC
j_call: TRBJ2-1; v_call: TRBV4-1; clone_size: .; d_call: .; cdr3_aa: CASSQDQTGEQFF; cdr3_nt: TGCGCCAGCAGCCAAGATCAAACGGGTGAGCAGTTCTTC
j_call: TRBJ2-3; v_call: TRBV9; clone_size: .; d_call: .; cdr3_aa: CASSVSYQQGTQYF; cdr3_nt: TGTGCCAGCAGCGTAAGTTACCAACAGGGTACGCAGTATTTT
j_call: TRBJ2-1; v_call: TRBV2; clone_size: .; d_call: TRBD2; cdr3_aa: CASRSGLAGFTSEQFF; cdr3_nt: TGTGCCAGCAGATCGGGACTAGCGGGCTTTACAAGTGAGCAGTTCTTC
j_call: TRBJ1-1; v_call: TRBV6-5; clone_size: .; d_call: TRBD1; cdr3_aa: CASSVSGGLLEAFF; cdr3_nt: TGTGCCAGCAGTGTTTCAGGGGGACTACTTGAAGCTTTCTTT
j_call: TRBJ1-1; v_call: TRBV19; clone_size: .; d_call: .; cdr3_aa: CASSIDRGALTEAFF; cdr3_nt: TGTGCCAGTAGTATAGATCGGGGGGCGCTTACTGAAGCTTTCTTT
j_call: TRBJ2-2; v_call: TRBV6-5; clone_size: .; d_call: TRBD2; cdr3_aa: CASSYGTSGFTGELFF; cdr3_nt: TGTGCCAGCAGTTATGGGACTAGCGGGTTCACCGGGGAGCTGTTTTTT
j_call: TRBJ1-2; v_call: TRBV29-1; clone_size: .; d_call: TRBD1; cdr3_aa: CSVTGTGGNYGYTF; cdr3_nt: TGCAGCGTGACCGGGACAGGGGGCAACTATGGCTACACCTTC
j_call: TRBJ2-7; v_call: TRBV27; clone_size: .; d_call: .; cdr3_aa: CASSLSGISGPPYEQYF; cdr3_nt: TGTGCCAGCAGTTTATCGGGGATCAGCGGACCCCCCTACGAGCAGTACTTC
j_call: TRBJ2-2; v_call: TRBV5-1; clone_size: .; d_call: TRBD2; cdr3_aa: CASSQLAGAVGELFF; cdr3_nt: TGCGCCAGCAGCCAACTAGCGGGAGCGGTCGGGGAGCTGTTTTTT
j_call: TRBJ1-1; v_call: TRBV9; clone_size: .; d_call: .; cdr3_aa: CASSVGDQNTEAFF; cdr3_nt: TGTGCCAGCAGCGTAGGGGACCAGAACACTGAAGCTTTCTTT
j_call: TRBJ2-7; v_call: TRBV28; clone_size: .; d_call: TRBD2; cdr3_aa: CASRSGLPSYEQYF; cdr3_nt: TGTGCCAGCAGATCGGGACTACCCTCCTACGAGCAGTACTTC
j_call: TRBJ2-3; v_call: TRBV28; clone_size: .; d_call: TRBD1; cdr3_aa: CASSLTGGTDTQYF; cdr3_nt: TGTGCCAGCAGCCTCACAGGGGGCACAGATACGCAGTATTTT
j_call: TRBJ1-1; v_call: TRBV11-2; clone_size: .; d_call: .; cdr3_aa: CASSFVGGDTEAFF; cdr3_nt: TGTGCCAGCAGCTTTGTGGGGGGGGATACTGAAGCTTTCTTT
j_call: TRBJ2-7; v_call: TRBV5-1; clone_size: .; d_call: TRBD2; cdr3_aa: CASSWGAGSSYEQYF; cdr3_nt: TGCGCCAGCAGCTGGGGAGCGGGGAGCTCCTACGAGCAGTACTTC
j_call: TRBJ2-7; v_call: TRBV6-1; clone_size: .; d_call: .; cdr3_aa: CASRETAAYEQYF; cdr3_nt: TGTGCCAGCAGGGAGACAGCAGCCTACGAGCAGTACTTC
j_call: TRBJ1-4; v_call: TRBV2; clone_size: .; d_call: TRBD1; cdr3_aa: CASSALTGANEKLFF; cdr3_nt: TGTGCCAGCAGTGCCCTGACAGGGGCTAATGAAAAACTGTTTTTT
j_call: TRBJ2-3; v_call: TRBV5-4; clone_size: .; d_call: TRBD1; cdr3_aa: CASRLGQGSTDTQYF; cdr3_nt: TGTGCCAGCAGATTGGGACAGGGAAGCACAGATACGCAGTATTTT
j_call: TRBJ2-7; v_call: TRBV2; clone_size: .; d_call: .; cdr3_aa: CASMRGGTYEQYF; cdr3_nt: TGTGCCAGCATGAGGGGGGGCACCTACGAGCAGTACTTC
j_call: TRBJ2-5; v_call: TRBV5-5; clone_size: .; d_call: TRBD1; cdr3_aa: CASTLRQGEETQYF; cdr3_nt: TGTGCCAGCACCTTAAGACAGGGAGAAGAGACCCAGTACTTC
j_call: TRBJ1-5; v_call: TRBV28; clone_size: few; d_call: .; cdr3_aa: CASSSGTDNQPQHF; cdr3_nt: TGTGCCAGCAGTTCCGGGACGGACAATCAGCCCCAGCATTTT
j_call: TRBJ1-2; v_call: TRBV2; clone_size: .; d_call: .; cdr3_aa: CASRTAARGYTF; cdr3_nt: TGTGCCAGCAGGACAGCAGCACGTGGCTACACCTTC
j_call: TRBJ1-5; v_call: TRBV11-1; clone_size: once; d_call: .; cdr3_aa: CASSFGGSNQPQHF; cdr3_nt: TGTGCCAGCAGCTTTGGGGGGAGCAATCAGCCCCAGCATTTT
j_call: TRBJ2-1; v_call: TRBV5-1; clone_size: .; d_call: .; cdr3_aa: CASSRDSRNNYNEQFF; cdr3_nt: TGCGCCAGCAGCCGGGACTCGCGAAACAACTACAATGAGCAGTTCTTC
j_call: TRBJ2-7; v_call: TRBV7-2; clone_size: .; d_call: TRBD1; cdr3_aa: CASSYSGTGTEQYF; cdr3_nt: TGTGCCAGCAGCTACAGCGGGACAGGGACCGAGCAGTACTTC
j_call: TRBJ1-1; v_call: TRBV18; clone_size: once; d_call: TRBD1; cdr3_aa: CASSPTGGPAFF; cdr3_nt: TGTGCCAGCTCACCGACAGGGGGCCCTGCCTTCTTT
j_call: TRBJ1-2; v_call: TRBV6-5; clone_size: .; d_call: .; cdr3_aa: CASKSATNLYGYSF; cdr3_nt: TGTGCCAGCAAGTCTGCGACAAACCTTTATGGCTACTCCTTC
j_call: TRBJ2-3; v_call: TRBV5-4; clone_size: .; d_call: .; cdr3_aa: CASSLPQDTQYF; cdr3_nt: TGTGCCAGCAGCTTGCCCCAGGATACGCAGTATTTT
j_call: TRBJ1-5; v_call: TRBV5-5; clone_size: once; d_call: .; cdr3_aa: CASSLQGTDQPQHF; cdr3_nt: TGTGCCAGCAGCTTACAGGGTACGGACCAGCCCCAGCATTTT
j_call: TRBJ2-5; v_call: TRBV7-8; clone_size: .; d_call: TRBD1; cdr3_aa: CASSRDRGQETQYF; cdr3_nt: TGTGCCAGCAGCCGGGACAGGGGACAAGAGACCCAGTACTTC
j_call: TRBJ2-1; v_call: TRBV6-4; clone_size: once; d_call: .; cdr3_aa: CASSVGGDYNEQFF; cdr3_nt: TGTGCCAGCAGTGTCGGGGGAGACTACAATGAGCAGTTCTTC
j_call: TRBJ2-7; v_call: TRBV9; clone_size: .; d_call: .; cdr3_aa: CASSGGTNSYEQYF; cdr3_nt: TGTGCCAGCAGCGGGGGGACCAACTCCTACGAGCAGTACTTC
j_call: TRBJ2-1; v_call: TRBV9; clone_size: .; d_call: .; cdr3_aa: CASSVGDTEGDEQFF; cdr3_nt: TGTGCCAGCAGCGTAGGGGATACCGAGGGGGATGAGCAGTTCTTC
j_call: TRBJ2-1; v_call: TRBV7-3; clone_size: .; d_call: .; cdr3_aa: CASSSILVRANEQFF; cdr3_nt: TGTGCCAGCAGCAGTATACTAGTAAGGGCCAATGAGCAGTTCTTC
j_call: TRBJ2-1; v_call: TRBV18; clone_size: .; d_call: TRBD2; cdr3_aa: CASSPGLAGDSEQFF; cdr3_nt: TGTGCCAGCTCACCGGGACTAGCGGGAGATAGTGAGCAGTTCTTC
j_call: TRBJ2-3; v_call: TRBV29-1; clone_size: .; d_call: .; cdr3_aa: CSVAGTGRETDTQYF; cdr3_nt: TGCAGCGTTGCTGGTACGGGTCGGGAGACAGATACGCAGTATTTT
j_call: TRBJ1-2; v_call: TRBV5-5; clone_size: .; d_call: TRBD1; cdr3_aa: CASRPPGTGNYGYTF; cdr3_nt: TGTGCCAGCAGACCTCCTGGGACAGGGAACTATGGCTACACCTTC
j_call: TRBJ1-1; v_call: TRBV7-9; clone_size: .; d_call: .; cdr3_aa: CASREFLGSTEAFF; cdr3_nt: TGTGCCAGCCGGGAGTTTCTGGGGTCCACTGAAGCTTTCTTT
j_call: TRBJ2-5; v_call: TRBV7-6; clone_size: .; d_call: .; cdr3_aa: CASSSPHQPQTQYF; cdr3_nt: TGTGCCAGCAGCTCCCCCCATCAGCCCCAGACCCAGTACTTC
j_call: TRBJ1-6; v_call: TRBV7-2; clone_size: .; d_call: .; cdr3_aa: CAIRPSQVNSPLHF; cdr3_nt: TGTGCCATCCGACCGAGCCAGGTTAATTCACCCCTCCACTTT
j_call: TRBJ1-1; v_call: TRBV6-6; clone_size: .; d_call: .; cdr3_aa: CASSRTSEGTEAFF; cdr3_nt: TGTGCCAGCAGCCGTACATCCGAGGGGACTGAAGCTTTCTTT
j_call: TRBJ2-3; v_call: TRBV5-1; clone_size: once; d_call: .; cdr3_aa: CASSLRPGADTQYF; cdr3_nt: TGCGCCAGCAGCTTGAGACCGGGGGCAGATACGCAGTATTTT
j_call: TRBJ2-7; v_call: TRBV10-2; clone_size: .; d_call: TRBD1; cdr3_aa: CASRAWGQGNFSYEQYF; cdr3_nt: TGCGCCAGCAGAGCTTGGGGACAGGGAAATTTCTCCTACGAGCAGTACTTC
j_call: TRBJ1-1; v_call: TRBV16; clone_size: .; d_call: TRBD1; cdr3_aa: CASSQLPGTGLNTEAFF; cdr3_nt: TGTGCCAGCAGCCAATTACCCGGGACAGGGTTGAACACTGAAGCTTTCTTT
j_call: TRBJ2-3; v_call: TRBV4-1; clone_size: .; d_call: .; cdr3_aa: CASSRGDISTDTQYF; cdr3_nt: TGCGCCAGCAGCCGGGGGGACATCAGCACAGATACGCAGTATTTT
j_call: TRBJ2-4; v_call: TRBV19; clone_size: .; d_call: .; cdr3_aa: CATTPNQGSKNIQYF; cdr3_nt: TGTGCCACCACTCCCAACCAGGGATCGAAAAACATTCAGTACTTC
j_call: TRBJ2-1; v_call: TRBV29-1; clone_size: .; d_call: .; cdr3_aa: CSAGPHYNNEQFF; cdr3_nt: TGCAGCGCCGGCCCCCACTACAACAATGAGCAGTTCTTC
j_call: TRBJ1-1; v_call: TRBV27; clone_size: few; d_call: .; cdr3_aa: CASSPLDSIDREAFF; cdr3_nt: TGTGCCAGCAGTCCCCTAGACTCCATTGACAGAGAGGCTTTCTTT
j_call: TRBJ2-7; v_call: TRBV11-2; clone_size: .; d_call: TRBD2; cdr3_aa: CASSPLAGAGEQYF; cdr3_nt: TGTGCCAGCAGCCCCCTAGCGGGAGCGGGCGAGCAGTACTTC
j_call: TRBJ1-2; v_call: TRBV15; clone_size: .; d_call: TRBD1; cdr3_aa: CATSRSVQGASFGYTF; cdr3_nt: TGTGCCACCAGCAGATCCGTTCAGGGGGCCTCTTTTGGCTACACCTTC
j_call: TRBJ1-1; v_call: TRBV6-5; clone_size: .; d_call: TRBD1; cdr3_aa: CASITDRGRNTEAFF; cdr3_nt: TGTGCCAGCATTACGGACAGGGGGCGGAACACTGAAGCTTTCTTT
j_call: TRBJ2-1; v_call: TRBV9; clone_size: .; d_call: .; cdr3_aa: CASSTRAGSYNEQFF; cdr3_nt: TGTGCCAGCAGCACCCGCGCGGGTTCCTACAATGAGCAGTTCTTC